One sample yielded the 26 T cell receptor beta chains listed below, sequenced in a study of cytomegalovirus exposure and HLA in healthy donors. Both 60 Vbeta primers and 13 Jbeta primers went into the PCR. Clones were read by immunoSEQ multiplex PCR, and TCRdb kept only the in-frame ones, dropping some. The sample carries tens of thousands of clones, around 64% recorded once. Sample: PBMCs. These receptors all come from a man aged 25 to 40 in good health and CMV-seronegative.

DNA of the CDR3: TGTGCCAGCAGCTGGACGGACTACACTGAAGCTTTCTTT. Translated, it gives CASSWTDYTEAFF. The rearrangement uses TRBV7-6 and TRBJ1-1, with unresolved D. This CDR3 has 13 amino acids. The germline CDR1 and CDR2 sequences are SGHVS and FNYEAQ. Deletions cut 4 bases from V and 3 bases from J, with 9 bases between.

V usage is TRBV7-2 and J usage is TRBJ1-1; 7 bases map to TRBD1. V lost 8 bases, J lost 5 bases, and 14 bases stayed unmatched. This CDR3 comprises 15 residues. Looked up from germline, CDR1 is SGHTA and CDR2 is FQGNSA. CDR3 loop: CASRSAEGASTEAFF. The CDR3 DNA sequence: TGTGCCAGCCGCTCAGCGGAGGGGGCCTCGACTGAAGCTTTCTTT.

The chain links TRBV5-1 to TRBJ2-7; TRBD2 matches at 13 bases. V gave up 5 bases and J gave up 5 bases; unmatched junction bases: 4. This CDR3 spans 14 amino acids. Germline CDR1 SGHRS, CDR2 YFSETQ. The CDR3 protein is CASSPGTSGNEQYF. CDR3 bases: TGCGCCAGCAGTCCCGGGACTAGCGGGAACGAGCAGTACTTC.

A note on this clone: Relative to the germline gene, one junction end is altered; a read error may explain this. J is TRBJ2-5 and V is TRBV7-7; 7 bases fit TRBD1. This CDR3 is built from 13 residues. Germline CDR1 SSHAT, CDR2 FNYEAQ (reference sequence). The CDR3 protein is CASSSDREETQYF. The CDR3 DNA reads as TGTGCTAGCAGTTCCGACAGGGAAGAGACCCAGTACTTC.

This chain links TRBV28 with TRBJ2-7; 7 bases match TRBD2. Germline CDR1 reads MDHEN; CDR2 reads SYDVKM. V was clipped by 4 bases and J by 2 bases; unmatched bases: 8. The CDR3 totals 15 residues. CDR3 sequence: CASSWGGERPYEQYF. The CDR3 coding sequence is TGTGCCAGCAGTTGGGGGGGGGAGCGACCCTACGAGCAGTACTTC.

This chain links TRBV28 with TRBJ1-5; tentatively, D is TRBD1 (6 bases). This CDR3 contains 15 residues. The V end was cut by 4 bases, the J end by 6 bases, with 16 bases between. Germline CDR1 is MDHEN and CDR2 is SYDVKM. Written as DNA, the CDR3 is TGTGCCAGCAGTTACCCGGGTAGGGGGAGTCAGCCCCAGCATTTT. It specifies CASSYPGRGSQPQHF. The whole variable domain, filled in from reference TRBV28 and TRBJ1-5, reads DVKVTQSSRYLVKRTGEKVFLECVQDMDHENMFWYRQDPGLGLRLIYFSYDVKMKEKGDIPEGYSVSREKKERFSLILESASTNQTSMYLCASSYPGRGSQPQHFGDGTRLSIL.

This clone was seen only a few times. V is TRBV28 and J is TRBJ2-7; 9 nucleotides line up with TRBD1. The CDR3 has 14 amino acids. Germline values: CDR1 MDHEN, CDR2 SYDVKM. J lost 6 bases, V lost 3 bases, and 6 bases had no gene match. The CDR3 DNA follows: TGTGCCAGCAGTTTGACAGGGGGGATAGGCGAGCAGTACTTC. Translated, it gives CASSLTGGIGEQYF. Based on the CDR3 plus reference TRBV28 and TRBJ2-7, the full variable domain is DVKVTQSSRYLVKRTGEKVFLECVQDMDHENMFWYRQDPGLGLRLIYFSYDVKMKEKGDIPEGYSVSREKKERFSLILESASTNQTSMYLCASSLTGGIGEQYFGPGTRLTVT.

This clone was counted a few times. This sample also contains other DNA sequences that code for the same CDR3. The V call is TRBV9, the J call TRBJ2-1; TRBD2 matches at 7 bases. V was pared by 1 base and J by 8 bases, with 3 bases of the junction left unmatched. This CDR3 spans 13 amino acids. Germline CDR1 reads SGDLS; CDR2 reads YYNGEE. CDR3: CASSVRGVDEQFF. As DNA, the CDR3 is TGTGCCAGCAGCGTACGGGGGGTGGATGAGCAGTTCTTC. The full variable domain, completed using reference TRBV9 and TRBJ2-1, is DSGVTQTPKHLITATGQRVTLRCSPRSGDLSVYWYQQSLDQGLQFLIQYYNGEERAKGNILERFSAQQFPDLHSELNLSSLELGDSALYFCASSVRGVDEQFFGPGTRLTVL.

The chain uses TRBV27 and TRBJ1-6; D remains ambiguous. The ends were cut back, 3 bases at V and 10 bases at J, with 13 bases in the middle. Germline CDR1 reads MNHEY; CDR2 reads SMNVEV (reference sequence). The length of the CDR3 is 14 residues. CDR3 amino acids: CASSFGGSRSPLHF. CDR3 nucleotides: TGTGCCAGCAGTTTTGGAGGGAGTCGGTCACCCCTCCACTTT.

In this sample, this clone turned up many times. The rearrangement joins TRBV28 to TRBJ2-7; D is ambiguous. The germline V and J ends were trimmed by 2 bases and 13 bases, with 12 bases remaining between them. The CDR3 consists of 11 residues. Germline-derived CDR1 and CDR2 are MDHEN and SYDVKM. Here the CDR3 DNA reads TGTGCCAGCAGTTTACAGTCCAACCCATACTTC. Protein: CASSLQSNPYF.

In its sample, this clone was seen once. This chain links TRBV30 with TRBJ1-1; a possible D gene is TRBD1 (5 bases). This CDR3 is built from 14 residues. CDR1 and CDR2 (germline): GTSNPN, SVGIG (reference sequence). Trimming removed 1 base from V and 1 base from J, with 10 bases in between. CDR3 sequence: CAWSGGVRNTEAFF. The DNA of the CDR3 is TGTGCCTGGAGTGGGGGGGTGCGGAACACTGAAGCTTTCTTT.

This sequence joins TRBV30 and TRBJ2-5; D unresolved. The V end was cut by 0 bases, the J end by 1 base, with 6 bases between. The CDR3 consists of 13 residues. Germline V CDR1 and CDR2: GTSNPN, SVGIG (reference sequence). The CDR3 nucleotides read TGTGCCTGGAGTGTATTCAGCCAAGAGACCCAGTACTTC. Residues: CAWSVFSQETQYF.

V usage is TRBV28 and J usage is TRBJ1-5, with 10 bases identical to TRBD1. The CDR3 runs 14 residues. Per the germline V gene, CDR1 is MDHEN and CDR2 is SYDVKM. The V segment lost 7 bases and the J segment 6 bases; nucleotides outside the gene matches: 6. CDR3 in DNA: TGTGCCAGCACCAGGGGGACAGGGGCTCAGCCCCAGCATTTT. This codes for CASTRGTGAQPQHF.

This clone turned up a few times. The rearrangement uses TRBV7-2 and TRBJ2-3, with D tentatively TRBD1 (5 bases). CDR1 is SGHTA, CDR2 FQGNSA, per germline. V was cut by 3 bases and J by 6 bases, with 13 bases left in between. This CDR3 is built from 14 residues. In DNA, the CDR3 is TGTGCCAGCAGCTTTCGAACAGGCCTCGATACGCAGTATTTT. Translated, it gives CASSFRTGLDTQYF.

The chain joins TRBV27 to TRBJ1-5; 7 nucleotides agree with TRBD1. Germline CDR1 reads MNHEY; CDR2 reads SMNVEV (reference sequence). The CDR3 spans 16 residues. Germline trimming cut 2 bases from V and 1 base from J; bases unmatched to any gene: 5. The CDR3 DNA is TGTGCCAGCAGTTTAAAGGGGGCGTTGAGCAATCAGCCCCAGCATTTT. Encoded protein: CASSLKGALSNQPQHF.

This chain uses TRBV30 with TRBJ1-4; the D gene is possibly TRBD1 (5 bases). Germline assignment: CDR1 GTSNPN and CDR2 SVGIG (reference sequence). The CDR3 is made up of 14 amino acids. Trimming took 2 bases from V and 7 from J, leaving 14 bases between them. The CDR3 coding sequence is TGTGCCTGGAGTAGTGGACAAGGTGGTGAAAAACTGTTTTTT. Amino acids: CAWSSGQGGEKLFF.

The sample holds a few counts of this clone. V is TRBV6-1 and J is TRBJ2-2; 7 bases align to TRBD1. Trimming cost V 2 bases and J 4 bases; bases outside gene matches: 16. Per the germline V gene, CDR1 is MNHNS and CDR2 is SASEGT. This CDR3 is built from 19 residues. The CDR3 spells CASSERGQRWLGSTGELFF. The CDR3 DNA is TGTGCCAGCAGTGAACGGGGACAGCGTTGGCTAGGGAGCACCGGGGAGCTGTTTTTT.

The chain has TRBV2 and TRBJ2-1, with 8 bases fitting TRBD2. CDR3 size: 15 residues. V lost 4 bases, J lost 0 bases, and 2 bases stayed unmatched. Germline loops: CDR1 SNHLY, CDR2 FYNNEI. The CDR3 here is CASSVTSGSYNEQFF. Here the CDR3 DNA reads TGTGCCAGCAGTGTTACTAGCGGCTCCTACAATGAGCAGTTCTTC.

The sample holds a few counts of this clone. The chain employs TRBV12-5 and TRBJ1-1, with no clear D. The CDR3 loop spans 14 amino acids. Trimming stripped 7 bases from V and 1 base from J, with 13 bases between. Germline V gene sequence: CDR1 LGHNT, CDR2 FRNRAP. CDR3 DNA: TGTGCTAGTGTGGCAGGCGAACCGAACACTGAAGCTTTCTTT. Protein product: CASVAGEPNTEAFF.

The CDR3 DNA reads TGTGCCAGCAGCTCATCATACACTGAAGCTTTCTTT. Its protein is CASSSSYTEAFF. The chain recombines TRBV5-6 with TRBJ1-1; D is ambiguous. The length of the CDR3 is 12 residues. Germline lookup yields CDR1 SGHDT and CDR2 YYEEEE. Trimming left V 3 bases short and J 3 bases short, with 6 bases between.

The V gene is TRBV30, the J gene TRBJ2-4; TRBD2 agrees at 10 bases. The V gene end was trimmed by 0 bases and the J gene end by 8 bases; junction bases not matched to a gene: 10. There are 16 residues in the CDR3. Germline V gene data show CDR1 as GTSNPN and CDR2 as SVGIG (reference sequence). The chain's CDR3 is CAWSVALAGAGDIQYF. CDR3 nucleotides: TGTGCCTGGAGTGTGGCGCTAGCGGGAGCGGGGGACATTCAGTACTTC.

The CDR3 DNA is TGTGCCAGCAGTTTCCTCAGGGGTGACAGGGACTGGAATAGCAATCAGCCCCAGCATTTT. It codes for CASSFLRGDRDWNSNQPQHF. This rearrangement joins TRBV28 to TRBJ1-5, with 7 nucleotides matching TRBD1. V was pared by 3 bases and J by 0 bases, with 17 bases of the junction left unmatched. This CDR3 comprises 20 residues. CDR1 and CDR2 (germline): MDHEN, SYDVKM.

The chain joins TRBV5-1 to TRBJ1-1, with TRBD1 matching 7 bases. V was clipped by 2 bases and J by 4 bases; unmatched bases: 5. The CDR3 has 14 amino acids. Germline V gene sequence: CDR1 SGHRS, CDR2 YFSETQ. The CDR3 sequence is CASSFGQAPTEAFF. The CDR3 bases are TGCGCCAGCAGCTTTGGACAGGCTCCCACTGAAGCTTTCTTT. The full variable domain, in which reference TRBV5-1 and TRBJ1-1 provide the parts outside the CDR3, is KAGVTQTPRYLIKTRGQQVTLSCSPISGHRSVSWYQQTPGQGLQFLFEYFSETQRNKGNFPGRFSGRQFSNSRSEMNVSTLELGDSALYLCASSFGQAPTEAFFGQGTRLTVV.

The rearrangement joins TRBV30 to TRBJ2-5; no definite D call. The tail of the sequence fits TRBJ2-7 better, so the J call may be wrong. Germline CDR1 is GTSNPN and CDR2 is SVGIG (reference sequence). The CDR3 runs 13 residues. The CDR3 loop reads CAWSIGGLHEQYF. In DNA form, the CDR3 reads TGTGCCTGGAGTATAGGTGGGCTCCACGAGCAGTACTTC.

This clone was seen a single time. V is TRBV9 and J is TRBJ2-4; 9 bases are shared with TRBD1. V was clipped by 3 bases and J by 8 bases; unmatched bases: 0. The CDR3 covers 12 residues. Germline V gene sequence: CDR1 SGDLS, CDR2 YYNGEE. CDR3 protein: CASSGQGDIQYF. CDR3 sequence (DNA): TGTGCCAGCAGCGGACAGGGGGACATTCAGTACTTC. Complete variable domain (other parts from reference TRBV9 and TRBJ2-4): DSGVTQTPKHLITATGQRVTLRCSPRSGDLSVYWYQQSLDQGLQFLIQYYNGEERAKGNILERFSAQQFPDLHSELNLSSLELGDSALYFCASSGQGDIQYFGAGTRLSVL.

This clone was observed a handful of times. The V and J genes are TRBV6-4 and TRBJ2-3; 11 bases are a match to TRBD2. Germline V gene sequence: CDR1 MRHNA, CDR2 SNTAGT. Unmatched junction bases numbered 3, after V lost 4 bases and J lost 6 bases. This CDR3 comprises 14 residues. The CDR3 loop is CASSVSGGADTQYF. The CDR3 region has the DNA TGTGCCAGCAGTGTTAGCGGGGGGGCGGATACGCAGTATTTT.